This is a list of T cell receptor beta chains from one sample in a study of blood T cell repertoires in COVID-19. The data were produced by immunoSEQ multiplex PCR, yet TCRdb's version contains in-frame clones alone and is incomplete. The sample holds some 100,000 clones, approximately 86% seen once. The source material was PBMCs or T cells enriched from blood (not recorded which). These receptor sequences come from a woman aged 50 to 60 who had recovered from COVID-19. The CDR3 runs from the conserved cysteine through the conserved F or W. The D gene is left open where the match is weak. For some rows the clone size is stated as once, few or many, or as a class when expanded; others skip it.

>TRBD1|TRBJ1-1|TRBV5-3|-
TGTGCCAGAAGCTCGGAGACCCCGGGGACAGGGAACACTGAAGCTTTCTTT
CARSSETPGTGNTEAFF
>-|TRBJ1-2|TRBV28|once
TGTGGGGCAGGGGCTAACTATGGCTACACCTTC
CGAGANYGYTF
>-|TRBJ2-1|TRBV23-1|-
TGCGCCAGCAGTCAATGGGGGGTCCCAGGGTTCACCCGTGAGCAGTTCTTC
CASSQWGVPGFTREQFF
>TRBD1|TRBJ1-5|TRBV7-2|-
TGTGCCAGCAGCTTAAAAGGGACAGGGTATCATCAGCCCCAGCATTTT
CASSLKGTGYHQPQHF
>-|TRBJ2-3|TRBV27|-
TGTGCCAGCAGTTTATCGCCCAACTCAGATACGCAGTATTTT
CASSLSPNSDTQYF
>TRBD2|TRBJ2-3|TRBV5-6|-
TGTGCCAGCAGGTATCAACTAGCGGGAGGGAGCCCAGATACGCAGTATTTT
CASRYQLAGGSPDTQYF
>-|TRBJ1-1|TRBV6-5|-
TGTGCCAGCAGTAACAGGGAGAACACTGAAGCTTTCTTT
CASSNRENTEAFF
>TRBD1|TRBJ1-1|TRBV11-2|-
TGTGCCAGCAGTTCTCAGGGGGCAAGAACTGAAGCTTTCTTT
CASSSQGARTEAFF
>TRBD2|TRBJ2-1|TRBV5-1|-
TGCGCCAGCAGCTTGGAGCGGGGGGTCTACAATGAGCAGTTCTTC
CASSLERGVYNEQFF
>-|TRBJ2-3|TRBV7-3|-
TGTGCCAGCAGCCAGTTAGGACTCACTTCTGCAGATACGCAGTATTTT
CASSQLGLTSADTQYF
>TRBD1|TRBJ1-2|TRBV6-5|-
TGTGCCAGCAGCTTGACAGGGGGCGAGAACTATGGCTACACCTTC
CASSLTGGENYGYTF
>TRBD1|TRBJ2-1|TRBV28|-
TGTGCCAGCAGCGCCGGGACAGGGAGCTCCAATGAGCAGTTCTTC
CASSAGTGSSNEQFF
>TRBD1|TRBJ2-1|TRBV6-4|-
TGTGCCAGCAGTGACTCGGATAGGGACAGGGTGTTCTTC
CASSDSDRDRVFF
>-|TRBJ1-4|TRBV2|-
TGTGCCAGCAGTGAAGCGCATGGACAGCTTGAAAAACTGTTTTTT
CASSEAHGQLEKLFF
>-|TRBJ1-3|TRBV5-1|-
TGCGCCAGCAGCTTGGAGGCCTGGGGCGAGTCGGGAAACACCATATATTTT
CASSLEAWGESGNTIYF
>-|TRBJ2-7|TRBV10-1|-
TGCGCCAGCAGTGAGTCGACCGAGGGATCCCACGAGCAGTACTTC
CASSESTEGSHEQYF
>TRBD1|TRBJ1-1|TRBV3-1/TRBV3-2|few
TGTGCCAGCAGCCAAGCACAGGGGAGGACTGAAGCTTTCTTT
CASSQAQGRTEAFF
>TRBD1|TRBJ1-6|TRBV2|-
TGTGCCAGCAGTTGGACAGGGGAGAATTCACCCCTCCACTTT
CASSWTGENSPLHF
>TRBD2|TRBJ2-7|TRBV5-6|-
TGTGCCAGCAGCTTGAGGCTAGCGGGGACCTACGAGCAGTACTTC
CASSLRLAGTYEQYF
>TRBD2|TRBJ2-1|TRBV19|-
TGTGCCAGTAGTTGGTTAGCGGGGGGGAAGGGTGAGCAGTTCTTC
CASSWLAGGKGEQFF
>TRBD2|TRBJ2-7|TRBV6-5|-
TGTGCCAGCAGCGCGACTAGCGGGGCAACCTACGAGCAGTACTTC
CASSATSGATYEQYF
>-|TRBJ2-5|TRBV27|-
TGTGCCAGCAGTTTACGGTCCCAAGAGACCCAGTACTTC
CASSLRSQETQYF
>-|TRBJ2-1|TRBV28|once
TGTGCCATCCTCGGGGTCGATGAGCAGTTCTTC
CAILGVDEQFF
>-|TRBJ2-6|TRBV5-4|-
TGTGCCAGCAGCTTGTCTTGGAGCTCTGGGGCCAACGTCCTGACTTTC
CASSLSWSSGANVLTF
>-|TRBJ2-3|TRBV19|-
TGCGGGAGCGCGGCAGTCGGCACAGATACGCAGTATTTT
CGSAAVGTDTQYF
>-|TRBJ2-7|TRBV10-2|-
TGCGCCAGCGTGGGCTTCCACGAGCAGTACTTC
CASVGFHEQYF
>-|TRBJ2-7|TRBV11-2|-
TGTGCCAGCAGCTTAGTACAGGACGAGCAGTACTTC
CASSLVQDEQYF
>-|TRBJ2-1|TRBV6-5|-
TGTGCCAGCGGGGGGGGGCTCTCCTACAATGAGCAGTTCTTC
CASGGGLSYNEQFF
>-|TRBJ2-1|TRBV9|-
TGTGCCAGCAGCGTAGACCTAGCCGGGTTCGATGAGCAGTTCTTC
CASSVDLAGFDEQFF
>-|TRBJ2-2|TRBV3-1/TRBV3-2|-
TGTGCCAGCAGCCAAGGCCCCCAGGGGAACACCGGGGAGCTGTTTTTT
CASSQGPQGNTGELFF
>-|TRBJ1-2|TRBV28|-
TGTGCCAGCAGTTTTGATCTTGCAGGCTTAAACTATGGCTACACCTTC
CASSFDLAGLNYGYTF
>-|TRBJ2-1|TRBV9|-
TGTGCCAGCCGACCCGGACTTGAATACAATGAGCAGTTCTTC
CASRPGLEYNEQFF
>TRBD1|TRBJ2-6|TRBV27|-
TGTGCCAGCAGTCCCGGGACAGGGTCTGGGGCCAACGTCCTGACTTTC
CASSPGTGSGANVLTF
>-|TRBJ1-2|TRBV5-1|few
TGCGCCAGCAGCCTAAACGAGTATGGCTACACCTTC
CASSLNEYGYTF
>-|TRBJ2-3|TRBV27|-
TGTGCCAGCAGCGTCGGGGGCACAGATACGCAGTATTTT
CASSVGGTDTQYF
>TRBD1|TRBJ1-1|TRBV28|-
TGTGCCAGCAGGCCTCGGGACAGGGCGAACACTGAAGCTTTCTTT
CASRPRDRANTEAFF
>TRBD2|TRBJ2-5|TRBV4-1|-
TGCGCCAGCAGCCGCGCGCTAGGAGGACTAGATCAAGAGACCCAGTACTTC
CASSRALGGLDQETQYF
>-|TRBJ1-1|TRBV29-1|-
TGCAGCGTTGATAAGGGGGTCAAAGCTTTCTTT
CSVDKGVKAFF
>TRBD1|TRBJ2-3|TRBV5-6|-
TGTGCCAGCAACTGGGGACAGGGGAGCACAGATACGCAGTATTTT
CASNWGQGSTDTQYF
>TRBD1|TRBJ2-7|TRBV30|-
TGTGCCTGGAAACTACAGGGGGCCCTCGGCGAGCAGTACTTC
CAWKLQGALGEQYF
>TRBD1|TRBJ2-1|TRBV28|-
TGTGCCAGCAAGGGACAGGGACTGGGCAATGAGCAGTTCTTC
CASKGQGLGNEQFF
>TRBD1|TRBJ1-5|TRBV28|-
TGTGCCAGCAGGGAGACAGGGAGTCCCCAGCCCCAGCATTTT
CASRETGSPQPQHF
>TRBD1|TRBJ2-1|TRBV19|-
TGTGCCAGTAGGGACAGGGGACAAGGAGATGAGCAGTTCTTC
CASRDRGQGDEQFF
>-|TRBJ2-3|TRBV5-5|-
TGTGCCAGCAGCCCGGTAGAGGGTTGGCCAGATACGCAGTATTTT
CASSPVEGWPDTQYF
>-|TRBJ1-4|TRBV19|-
TGTGCCAGTAGTATGTCCGCGGGAAATAATGAAAAACTGTTTTTT
CASSMSAGNNEKLFF
>-|TRBJ2-1|TRBV28|-
TGTGCCAGCAGTTTAGCGGGTCTTGGCTACAATGAGCAGTTCTTC
CASSLAGLGYNEQFF
>-|TRBJ2-1|TRBV15|-
TGTGCCACCAGCGGAGGGGCGTCCTACAATGAGCAGTTCTTC
CATSGGASYNEQFF
>-|TRBJ1-5|TRBV19|few
TGTGCCAGTAGTAATAGGTGGCGGGGAGTAGAACAGCCCCAGCATTTT
CASSNRWRGVEQPQHF
>TRBD1|TRBJ2-7|TRBV7-2|-
TGTGCCAGCAGCCTACAGGGGGCCAACGAGCAGTACTTC
CASSLQGANEQYF
>TRBD1|TRBJ2-7|TRBV15|once
TGTGCCACCAGCCACCGGGACAGAGCCTACGAGCAGTACTTC
CATSHRDRAYEQYF
>-|TRBJ2-1|TRBV28|-
TGTGCCAGCAGACCCCTCGGGACAAACACCTACAATGAGCAGTTCTTC
CASRPLGTNTYNEQFF
>-|TRBJ1-6|TRBV7-9|few
TGTGCCAGCAGCCCATCGGGGGACAATTCACCCCTCCACTTT
CASSPSGDNSPLHF
>-|TRBJ2-1|TRBV7-6|-
TGTGCCAGCAGCCCCAGACAGGTCGTTGGCAATGAGCAGTTCTTC
CASSPRQVVGNEQFF
>TRBD2|TRBJ2-7|TRBV3-1/TRBV3-2|-
TGTGCCAGCAGCCAAGTAGGACTAGCGGGGGGTTACGAGCAGTACTTC
CASSQVGLAGGYEQYF
>-|TRBJ1-3|TRBV18|-
TGTGCCAGCTCACCTCACAGGGTTGGGGACACCATATATTTT
CASSPHRVGDTIYF